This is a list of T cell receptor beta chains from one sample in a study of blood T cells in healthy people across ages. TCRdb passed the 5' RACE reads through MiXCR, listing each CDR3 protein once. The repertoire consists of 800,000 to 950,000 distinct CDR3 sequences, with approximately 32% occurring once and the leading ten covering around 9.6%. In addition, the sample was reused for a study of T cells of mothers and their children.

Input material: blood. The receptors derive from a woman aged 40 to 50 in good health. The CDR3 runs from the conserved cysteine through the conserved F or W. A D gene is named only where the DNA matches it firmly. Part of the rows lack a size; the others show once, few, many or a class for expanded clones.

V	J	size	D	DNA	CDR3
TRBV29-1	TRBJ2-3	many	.	TGCAGCGCAAGGAATGTGGATACGCAGTATTTT	CSARNVDTQYF
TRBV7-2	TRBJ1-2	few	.	TGTGCCAGCAGCCCCTTCGCACAGGGAATGTCCTATGGCTACACCTTC	CASSPFAQGMSYGYTF
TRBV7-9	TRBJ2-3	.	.	TGTGCCAGCAGCCTGACAGAGGCTAGCACAGATACGCAGTATTTT	CASSLTEASTDTQYF
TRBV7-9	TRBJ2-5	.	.	TGTGCCAGCAGCTCCCGGGACCTGTGGGAGACCCAGTACTTC	CASSSRDLWETQYF
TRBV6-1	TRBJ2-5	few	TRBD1	TGTGCCAGCAGTGAATCTCCCCGTTGGGACAGACCGTGGGAGACCCAGTACTTC	CASSESPRWDRPWETQYF
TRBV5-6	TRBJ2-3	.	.	TGTGCCAGCGGCTTGGGGCTAGCGTCGACAGATACGCAGTATTTT	CASGLGLASTDTQYF
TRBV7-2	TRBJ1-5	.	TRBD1	TGTGTCAGCAGCTCGGACAGGCGTAATCAGCCCCAGCATTTT	CVSSSDRRNQPQHF
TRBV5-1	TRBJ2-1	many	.	TGCGCCAGCAGCTTAGACGGACAGTCGAACAATGAGCAGTTCTTC	CASSLDGQSNNEQFF
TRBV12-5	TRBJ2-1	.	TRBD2	TGTGCTAGTGGTTTGGTAGGGTGGGGGGGGAGCTCCTACAATGAGCAGTTCTTC	CASGLVGWGGSSYNEQFF
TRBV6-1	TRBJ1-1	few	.	TGTGCCAGCAGTGGCCTTGCGGGGGAAGCTTTCTTT	CASSGLAGEAFF
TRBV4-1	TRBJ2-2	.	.	TGCGCCAGCAGCCAAGTCAGGGTTAACACCGGGGAGCTGTTTTTT	CASSQVRVNTGELFF
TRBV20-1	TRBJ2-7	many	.	TGCAGTGCTAGAGATCCTTCCGGACAAGGAGCCTACGAGCAGTACTTC	CSARDPSGQGAYEQYF
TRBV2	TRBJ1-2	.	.	TGTGCCAGCAGTGACGAGGCAGGGTTTCGGGGCTACACCTTC	CASSDEAGFRGYTF
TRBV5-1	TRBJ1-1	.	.	TGCGCCAGCAGCCCTGATGGGGTGGTGAACACTGAAGCTTTCTTT	CASSPDGVVNTEAFF
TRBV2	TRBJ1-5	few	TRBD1	TGTGCCAGCAGTGAGGGGACAGGGAATCAGCCCCAGCATTTT	CASSEGTGNQPQHF
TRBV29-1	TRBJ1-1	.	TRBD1	TGCAGCGCCCTCAGGGGGAGCGCTGAAGCTTTCTTT	CSALRGSAEAFF
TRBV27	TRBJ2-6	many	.	TGTGCCAGCAGTTTAGGGGCAGGGGCGAGCTCTGGGGCCAACGTCCTGACTTTC	CASSLGAGASSGANVLTF
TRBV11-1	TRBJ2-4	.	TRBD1	TGTGCCAGCAGCTTAGCAATCCGCCTTTTCTACAGGGGGGAGGCCAAAAACATTCAGTACTTC	CASSLAIRLFYRGEAKNIQYF
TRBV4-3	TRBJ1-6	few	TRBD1	TGCGCCAGCAGCCATAGACAGGGTGCCTCCTATAATTCACCCCTCCACTTT	CASSHRQGASYNSPLHF
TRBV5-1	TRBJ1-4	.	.	TGCGCCAGCAGCTCGGTGGTGGGAGGGACTAATGAAAAACTGTTTTTT	CASSSVVGGTNEKLFF
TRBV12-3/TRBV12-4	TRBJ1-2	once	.	TGTGCCAGCAGTTCAGGTCGGGTGGATGGCTGCACCTTC	CASSSGRVDGCTF
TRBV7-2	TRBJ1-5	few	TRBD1	TGTGCCAGCAGCCTGCGACAGGGCAGCAATCAGCCCCGGCATTTT	CASSLRQGSNQPRHF
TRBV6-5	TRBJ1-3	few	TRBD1	TGTGCCAGCAGTTACTCGGTTCGGGACAGGGACAACTCTGGAAACACCATATATTTT	CASSYSVRDRDNSGNTIYF
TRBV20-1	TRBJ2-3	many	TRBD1	TGCAGTGCCCCCCCGTTTACCCAGGGGGCAGATACGCAGTATTTT	CSAPPFTQGADTQYF
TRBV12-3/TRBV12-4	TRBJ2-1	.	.	TGTGCCAGCAGCCCGGAACTCCCGCTAAGCAATGAGCAGTTCTTC	CASSPELPLSNEQFF
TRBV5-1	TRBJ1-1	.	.	TGCGCCAGCAGCTCGATCGAGGCGTTGAACACTGAAGCTTTCTTT	CASSSIEALNTEAFF
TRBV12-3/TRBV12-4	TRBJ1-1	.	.	TGTGCCAGCAGTTTAGCCCAGCCCGGCTATGAAGCTTTCTTT	CASSLAQPGYEAFF
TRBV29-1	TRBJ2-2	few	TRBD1	TGCAGCGTTGCCACACAGGGGGCGAACACCGGGGAGCTGTTTTTT	CSVATQGANTGELFF
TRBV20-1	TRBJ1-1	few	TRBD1	TGCAGTGCCGGACAGGGGGCGAGGAGGACTGAAGCTTTCTTT	CSAGQGARRTEAFF
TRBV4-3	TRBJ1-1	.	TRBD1	TGCGCCAGCAGCCAAGACGGACAGGTTGAAGCTTTCTTT	CASSQDGQVEAFF
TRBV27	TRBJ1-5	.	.	TGTGCCAGCAGGGGAGGGACGGATAGCAATCAGCCCCAGCATTTT	CASRGGTDSNQPQHF
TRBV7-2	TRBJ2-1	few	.	TGTGCCAGCAGCTTAGCGCTGACGGGGGGCACGTCCTACAATGAGCAGTTCTTC	CASSLALTGGTSYNEQFF
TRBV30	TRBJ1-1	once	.	TGTGCCTGGAGTGGACTGGGGGGAACCACTGAAGCTTTCTTT	CAWSGLGGTTEAFF
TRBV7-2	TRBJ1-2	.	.	TGTGCCAGCAGCCGCGAAGTATCAAGCTATGGCTACACCTTC	CASSREVSSYGYTF
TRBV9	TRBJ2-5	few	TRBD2	TGTGCCAGCAGCGTAGATACTAGCGGGGAGACCCAGTACTTC	CASSVDTSGETQYF
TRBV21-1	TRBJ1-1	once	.	TGTGCCAGCAGCCCGGGGGACAGGGGTAAAACTGAAGCTTTCTTT	CASSPGDRGKTEAFF
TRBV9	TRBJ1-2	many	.	TGTGCCAGCTCGGGCAGGAACTATGGCTACACCTTC	CASSGRNYGYTF
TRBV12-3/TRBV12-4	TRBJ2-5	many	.	TGTGCCAGCAGGACCCGGGACCAAAGAGGAAAGACCCAGTACTTC	CASRTRDQRGKTQYF
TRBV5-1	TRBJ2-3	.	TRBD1	TGCGCCAGCAGGTCAGGACAGGGTCGTGGTACGCAGTATTTT	CASRSGQGRGTQYF
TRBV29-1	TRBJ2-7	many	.	TGCAGCGGCCGGGACTTAGACGAGCAGTACTTC	CSGRDLDEQYF